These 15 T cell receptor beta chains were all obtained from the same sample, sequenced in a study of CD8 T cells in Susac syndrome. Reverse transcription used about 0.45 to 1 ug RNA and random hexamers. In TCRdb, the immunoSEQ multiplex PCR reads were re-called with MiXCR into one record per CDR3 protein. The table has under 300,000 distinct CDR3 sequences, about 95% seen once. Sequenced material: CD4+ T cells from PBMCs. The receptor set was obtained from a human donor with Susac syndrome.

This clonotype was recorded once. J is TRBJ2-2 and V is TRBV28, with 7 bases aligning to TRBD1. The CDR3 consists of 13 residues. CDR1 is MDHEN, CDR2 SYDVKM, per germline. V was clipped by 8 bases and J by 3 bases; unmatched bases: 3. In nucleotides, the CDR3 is TGTGCCAGCTATGGGACAGACACCGGGGAGCTGTTTTTT. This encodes CASYGTDTGELFF.

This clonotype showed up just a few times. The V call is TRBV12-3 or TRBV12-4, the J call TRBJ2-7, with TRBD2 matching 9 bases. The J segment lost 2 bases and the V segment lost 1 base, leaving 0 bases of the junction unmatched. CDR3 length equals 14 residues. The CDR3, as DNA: TGTGCCAGCAGTTTAGGGACTAGCGCCTACGAGCAGTACTTC. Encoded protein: CASSLGTSAYEQYF.

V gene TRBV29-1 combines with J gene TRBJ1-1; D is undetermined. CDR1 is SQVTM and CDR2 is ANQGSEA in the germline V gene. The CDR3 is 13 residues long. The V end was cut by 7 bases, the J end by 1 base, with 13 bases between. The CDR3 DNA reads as TGCAGCGCCGGACGGACCGGGAACACTGAAGCTTTCTTT. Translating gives CSAGRTGNTEAFF.

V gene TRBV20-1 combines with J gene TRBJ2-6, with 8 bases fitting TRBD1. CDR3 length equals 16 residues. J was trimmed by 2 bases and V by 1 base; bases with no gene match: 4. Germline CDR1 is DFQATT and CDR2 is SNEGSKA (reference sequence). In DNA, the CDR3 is TGCAGTGCTAGAGGGACAGGGTCAGCTGGGGCCAACGTCCTGACTTTC. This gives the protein CSARGTGSAGANVLTF.

The CDR3 DNA reads as TGTGCCAGCAGCCTACTTGACGGTGGGGCCAACGTCCTGACTTTC. Amino acids: CASSLLDGGANVLTF. The chain joins TRBV4-2 to TRBJ2-6; D ambiguous. Germline V gene lookup returns CDR1 LGHNA and CDR2 YNFKEQ. Trimming cost V 4 bases and J 3 bases, with 10 bases left between them. The CDR3 contains 15 residues.

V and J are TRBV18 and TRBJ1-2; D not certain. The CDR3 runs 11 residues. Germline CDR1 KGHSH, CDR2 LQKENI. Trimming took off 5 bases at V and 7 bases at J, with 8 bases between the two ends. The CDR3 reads CASSASSGYTF. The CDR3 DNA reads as TGTGCCAGCTCAGCGTCGAGTGGCTACACCTTC.

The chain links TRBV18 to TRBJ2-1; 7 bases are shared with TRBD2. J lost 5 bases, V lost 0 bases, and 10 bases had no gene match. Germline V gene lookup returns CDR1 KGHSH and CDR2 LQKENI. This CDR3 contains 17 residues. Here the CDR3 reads CASSPPNGASGNNEQFF. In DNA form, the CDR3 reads TGTGCCAGCTCACCACCCAATGGGGCTAGCGGAAACAATGAGCAGTTCTTC.

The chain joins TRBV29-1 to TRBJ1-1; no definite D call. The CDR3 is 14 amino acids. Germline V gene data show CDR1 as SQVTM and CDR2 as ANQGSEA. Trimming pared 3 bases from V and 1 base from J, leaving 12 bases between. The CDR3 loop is CSVDLIRWNTEAFF. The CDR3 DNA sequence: TGCAGCGTTGACCTGATCAGATGGAACACTGAAGCTTTCTTT.

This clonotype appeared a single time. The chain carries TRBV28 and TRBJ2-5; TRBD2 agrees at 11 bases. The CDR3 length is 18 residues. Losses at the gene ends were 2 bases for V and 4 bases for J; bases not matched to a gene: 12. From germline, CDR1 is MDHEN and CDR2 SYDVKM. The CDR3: CASSLLAGGNAYIETQYF. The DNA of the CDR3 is TGTGCCAGCAGTTTACTAGCGGGAGGTAACGCTTATATAGAGACCCAGTACTTC.

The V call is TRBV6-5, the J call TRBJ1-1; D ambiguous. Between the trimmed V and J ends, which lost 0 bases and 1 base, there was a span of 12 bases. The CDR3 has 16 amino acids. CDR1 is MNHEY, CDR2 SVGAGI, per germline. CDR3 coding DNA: TGTGCCAGCAGTTACTCTCGAACGGGAGGGAACACTGAAGCTTTCTTT. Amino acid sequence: CASSYSRTGGNTEAFF.

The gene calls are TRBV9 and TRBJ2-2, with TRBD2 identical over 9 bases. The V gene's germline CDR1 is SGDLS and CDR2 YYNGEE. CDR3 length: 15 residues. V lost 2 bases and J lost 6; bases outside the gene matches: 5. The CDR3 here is CASSVLTSGAGELFF. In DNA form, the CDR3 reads TGTGCCAGCAGCGTCTTGACTAGCGGCGCCGGGGAGCTGTTTTTT.

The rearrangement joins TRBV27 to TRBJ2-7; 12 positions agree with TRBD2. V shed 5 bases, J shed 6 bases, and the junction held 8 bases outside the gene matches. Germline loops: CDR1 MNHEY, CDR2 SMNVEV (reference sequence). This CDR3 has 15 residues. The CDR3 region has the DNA TGTGCCAGCAGTCCCGGACTAGCGGGAACTCCCGAGCAGTACTTC. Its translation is CASSPGLAGTPEQYF.

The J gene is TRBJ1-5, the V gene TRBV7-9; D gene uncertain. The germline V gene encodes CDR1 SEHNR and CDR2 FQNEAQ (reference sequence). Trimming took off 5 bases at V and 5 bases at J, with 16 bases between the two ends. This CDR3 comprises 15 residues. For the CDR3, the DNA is TGTGCCAGCAGCCCCGGGCCCTATGGGGATCAGCCCCAGCATTTT. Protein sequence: CASSPGPYGDQPQHF. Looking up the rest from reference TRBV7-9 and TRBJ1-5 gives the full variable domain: DTGVSQNPRHKITKRGQNVTFRCDPISEHNRLYWYRQTLGQGPEFLTYFQNEAQLEKSRLLSDRFSAERPKGSFSTLEIQRTEQGDSAMYLCASSPGPYGDQPQHFGDGTRLSIL.

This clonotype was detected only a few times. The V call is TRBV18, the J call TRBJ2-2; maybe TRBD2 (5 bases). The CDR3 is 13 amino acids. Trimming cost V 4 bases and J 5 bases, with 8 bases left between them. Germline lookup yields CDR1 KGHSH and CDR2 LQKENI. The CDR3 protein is CASSQEGTGELFF. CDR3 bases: TGTGCCAGCTCACAAGAGGGTACCGGGGAGCTGTTTTTT.

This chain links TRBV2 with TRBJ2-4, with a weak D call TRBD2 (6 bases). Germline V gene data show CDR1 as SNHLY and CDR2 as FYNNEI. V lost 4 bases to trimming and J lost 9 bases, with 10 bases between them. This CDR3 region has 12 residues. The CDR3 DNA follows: TGTGCCAGCAGTGGCGTGGGGGGCATTCAGTACTTC. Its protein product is CASSGVGGIQYF.